The 6 T cell receptor beta chains below all came from one sample that was sequenced in a study of blood T cell repertoires in COVID-19. Libraries were prepared by immunoSEQ multiplex PCR; TCRdb keeps only in-frame clonotypes and omits some of them. The table shows tens of thousands of clones, with 75% to 90% occurring only once. Sequencing was done on a sample of peripheral blood. The receptors here all came from a man between 60 and 75 years old with COVID-19, enrolled during active disease.

The gene calls are TRBV9 and TRBJ2-1; TRBD1 matches at 7 bases. The length of the CDR3 is 14 residues. J was trimmed by 9 bases and V by 2 bases; bases with no gene match: 8. Per germline, CDR1 SGDLS and CDR2 YYNGEE. CDR3 region: CASSVLGQVAEQFF. CDR3 coding DNA: TGTGCCAGCAGCGTCTTAGGACAGGTGGCTGAGCAGTTCTTC. Filled out from reference TRBV9 and TRBJ2-1, the complete variable domain reads DSGVTQTPKHLITATGQRVTLRCSPRSGDLSVYWYQQSLDQGLQFLIQYYNGEERAKGNILERFSAQQFPDLHSELNLSSLELGDSALYFCASSVLGQVAEQFFGPGTRLTVL.

V is TRBV5-1 and J is TRBJ2-3; 8 bases map to TRBD2. Germline-derived CDR1 and CDR2 are SGHRS and YFSETQ. The V segment lost 0 bases and the J segment 0 bases; nucleotides outside the gene matches: 0. The CDR3 has 15 residues. The chain's CDR3 is CASSLGLASTDTQYF. In nucleotides, the CDR3 is TGCGCCAGCAGCTTGGGACTAGCGAGCACAGATACGCAGTATTTT. The entire variable domain, with the rest obtained from reference TRBV5-1 and TRBJ2-3, is as follows: KAGVTQTPRYLIKTRGQQVTLSCSPISGHRSVSWYQQTPGQGLQFLFEYFSETQRNKGNFPGRFSGRQFSNSRSEMNVSTLELGDSALYLCASSLGLASTDTQYFGPGTRLTVL.

V usage is TRBV10-3 and J usage is TRBJ2-2, with TRBD1 matching over 9 bases. The junction had 3 bases not matched to a gene; V was cut back by 2 bases and J by 5 bases. In germline, CDR1 is ENHRY, CDR2 SYGVKD. The CDR3 contains 15 residues. The CDR3 DNA is TGTGCCATCAGTGAGCAACAGGGGGCGACCGGGGAGCTGTTTTTT. It encodes CAISEQQGATGELFF.

The chain employs TRBV6-2 or TRBV6-3 and TRBJ1-5; tentatively, D is TRBD1 (5 bases). Between the trimmed V and J ends, which lost 2 bases and 1 base, there was a span of 18 bases. This CDR3 has 18 amino acids. Germline lookup yields CDR1 MNHEY and CDR2 SVGEGT. The CDR3 reads CASSYVGQGSRSNQPQHF. CDR3 sequence (DNA): TGTGCCAGCAGTTACGTGGGTCAGGGTTCTAGAAGCAATCAGCCCCAGCATTTT.

The V call is TRBV9, the J call TRBJ2-1, with 9 bases matching TRBD2. V dropped 2 bases and J dropped 8; count of bases not matched to a gene: 20. The CDR3 sequence is 19 residues long. Germline V gene lookup returns CDR1 SGDLS and CDR2 YYNGEE. In nucleotides, the CDR3 is TGTGCCAGCAGCGTTGGTGCGGCAGGGGTCGGGACTAGCCTCCATGAGCAGTTCTTC. Its translation is CASSVGAAGVGTSLHEQFF.

The V call is TRBV19, the J call TRBJ2-2, with 9 positions matching TRBD1. The junction had 9 bases not matched to a gene; V was cut back by 5 bases and J by 5 bases. This CDR3 spans 16 amino acids. The V gene's germline CDR1 is LNHDA and CDR2 SQIVND (reference sequence). The DNA for the CDR3 is TGTGCCAGTAGTTCCCCGACCGGGACAGGGACCGGGGAGCTGTTTTTT. The encoded protein is CASSSPTGTGTGELFF.